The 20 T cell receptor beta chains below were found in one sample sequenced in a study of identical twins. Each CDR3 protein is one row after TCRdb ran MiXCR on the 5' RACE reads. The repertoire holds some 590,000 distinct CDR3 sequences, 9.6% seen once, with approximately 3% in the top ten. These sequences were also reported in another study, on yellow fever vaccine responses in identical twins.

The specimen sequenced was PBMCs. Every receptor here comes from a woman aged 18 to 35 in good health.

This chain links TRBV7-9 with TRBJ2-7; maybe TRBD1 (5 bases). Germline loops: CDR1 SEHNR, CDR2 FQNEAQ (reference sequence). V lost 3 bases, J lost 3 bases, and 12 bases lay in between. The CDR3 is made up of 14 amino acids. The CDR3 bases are TGTGCCAGCAGCTTGGACAATTTACGCTACGAGCAGTACTTC. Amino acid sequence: CASSLDNLRYEQYF.

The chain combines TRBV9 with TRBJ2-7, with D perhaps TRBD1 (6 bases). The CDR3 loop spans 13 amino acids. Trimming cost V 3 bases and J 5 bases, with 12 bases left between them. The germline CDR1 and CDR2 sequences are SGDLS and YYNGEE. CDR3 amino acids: CASSADRLNEQYF. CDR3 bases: TGTGCCAGCAGCGCCGACAGGTTAAACGAGCAGTACTTC.

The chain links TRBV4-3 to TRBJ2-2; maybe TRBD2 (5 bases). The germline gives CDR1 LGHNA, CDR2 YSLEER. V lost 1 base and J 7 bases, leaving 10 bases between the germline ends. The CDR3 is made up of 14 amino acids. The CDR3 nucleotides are TGCGCCAGCAGCCAAGGAGGGTTGGGCGGGGAGCTGTTTTTT. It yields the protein CASSQGGLGGELFF.

The CDR3 bases are TGCGCCAGCAGCCAAGATTGGGGTGATGAGCAGTTCTTC. As protein: CASSQDWGDEQFF. The V and J genes are TRBV4-1 and TRBJ2-1; D gene uncertain. Germline values: CDR1 MGHRA, CDR2 YSYEKL. The V end lost 0 bases, the J end lost 8 bases, and 8 bases lay between the germline ends. The CDR3 length is 13 residues.

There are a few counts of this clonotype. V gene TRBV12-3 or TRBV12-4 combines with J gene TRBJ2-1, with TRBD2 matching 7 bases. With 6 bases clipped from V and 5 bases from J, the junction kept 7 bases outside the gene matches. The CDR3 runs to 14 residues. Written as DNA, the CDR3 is TGTGCCAGCAGCTTCTGGGGGGGAGACAATGAGCAGTTCTTC. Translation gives CASSFWGGDNEQFF.

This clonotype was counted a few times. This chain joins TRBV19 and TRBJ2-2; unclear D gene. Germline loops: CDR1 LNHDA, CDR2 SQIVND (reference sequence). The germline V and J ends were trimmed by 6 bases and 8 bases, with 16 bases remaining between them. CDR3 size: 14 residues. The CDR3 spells CASRVTVSGGELFF. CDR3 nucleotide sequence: TGTGCCAGTAGGGTCACCGTCTCAGGAGGGGAGCTGTTTTTT.

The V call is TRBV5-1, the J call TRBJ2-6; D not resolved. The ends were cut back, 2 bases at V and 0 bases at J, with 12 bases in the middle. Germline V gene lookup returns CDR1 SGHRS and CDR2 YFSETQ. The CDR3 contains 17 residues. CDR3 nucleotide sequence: TGCGCCAGCAGCTTCACGGGCTCGGGCTCTGGGGCCAACGTCCTGACTTTC. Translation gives CASSFTGSGSGANVLTF.

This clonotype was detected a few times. DNA for the CDR3: TGTGCCAGCAGTTTATTGGGGGGCTCAGAAGAGACCCAGTACTTC. Residues: CASSLLGGSEETQYF. V is TRBV27 and J is TRBJ2-5, with D perhaps given as TRBD1 or TRBD2 (6 bases each). This CDR3 contains 15 residues. Germline V gene sequence: CDR1 MNHEY, CDR2 SMNVEV (reference sequence). Trimming shortened V by 1 base and J by 3 bases, and 12 bases separated the two germline ends.

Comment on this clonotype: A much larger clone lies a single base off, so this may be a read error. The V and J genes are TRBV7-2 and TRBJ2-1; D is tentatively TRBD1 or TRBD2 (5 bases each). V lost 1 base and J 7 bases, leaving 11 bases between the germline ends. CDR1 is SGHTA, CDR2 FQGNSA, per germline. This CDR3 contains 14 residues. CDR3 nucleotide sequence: TGTGCCAGCAGCTTAGTTGGGGGTCGGAATGAGCAGTTCTTC. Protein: CASSLVGGRNEQFF.

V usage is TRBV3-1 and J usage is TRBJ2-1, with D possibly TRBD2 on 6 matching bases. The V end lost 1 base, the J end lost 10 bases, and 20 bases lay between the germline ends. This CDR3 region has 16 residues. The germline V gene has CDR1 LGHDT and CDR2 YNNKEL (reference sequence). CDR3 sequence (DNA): TGTGCCAGCAGCCAAGGTGGCGGGGCCCCGCGAAGGGAGCAGTTCTTC. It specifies CASSQGGGAPRREQFF.

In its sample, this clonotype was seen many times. In DNA form, the CDR3 reads TGTGCCAGCAGTTATACTAGCGGGTCCTACAATGAGCAGTTCTTC. Translated, it gives CASSYTSGSYNEQFF. This chain links TRBV9 with TRBJ2-1; 9 bases are shared with TRBD2. The CDR3 runs to 15 residues. Germline values: CDR1 SGDLS, CDR2 YYNGEE. Trimming took 5 bases from V and 1 from J; bases not matched to a gene: 4.

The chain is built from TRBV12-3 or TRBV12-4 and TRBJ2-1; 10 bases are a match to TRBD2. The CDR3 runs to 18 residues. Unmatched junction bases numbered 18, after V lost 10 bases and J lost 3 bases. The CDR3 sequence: CAICLIRLAGVNYNEQFF. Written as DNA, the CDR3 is TGTGCCATCTGTTTAATTCGTCTAGCGGGGGTGAACTACAATGAGCAGTTCTTC.

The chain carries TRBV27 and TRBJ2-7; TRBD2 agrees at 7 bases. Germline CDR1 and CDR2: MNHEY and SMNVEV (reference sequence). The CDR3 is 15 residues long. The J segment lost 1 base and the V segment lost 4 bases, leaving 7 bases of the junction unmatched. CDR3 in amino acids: CASSSQREGSYEQYF. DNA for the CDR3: TGTGCCAGCAGTTCCCAGCGGGAAGGGTCCTACGAGCAGTACTTC.

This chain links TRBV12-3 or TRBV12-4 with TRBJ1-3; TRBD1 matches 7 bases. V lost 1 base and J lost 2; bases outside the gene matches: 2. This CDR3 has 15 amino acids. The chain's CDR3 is CASSLEGAPGNTIYF. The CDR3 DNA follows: TGTGCCAGCAGTTTAGAGGGGGCGCCTGGAAACACCATATATTTT.

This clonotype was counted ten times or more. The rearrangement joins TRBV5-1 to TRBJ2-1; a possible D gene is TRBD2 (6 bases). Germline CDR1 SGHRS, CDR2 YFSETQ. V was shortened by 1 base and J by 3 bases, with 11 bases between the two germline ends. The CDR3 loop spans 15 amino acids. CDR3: CASSLFTSIYNEQFF. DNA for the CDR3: TGCGCCAGCAGCTTGTTTACTAGCATCTACAATGAGCAGTTCTTC.

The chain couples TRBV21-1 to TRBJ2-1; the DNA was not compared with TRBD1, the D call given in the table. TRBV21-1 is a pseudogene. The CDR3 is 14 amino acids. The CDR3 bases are TGTGCCAGCAGCAAAGATGGGCGGGGTCATGAGCAGTTCTTC. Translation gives CASSKDGRGHEQFF.

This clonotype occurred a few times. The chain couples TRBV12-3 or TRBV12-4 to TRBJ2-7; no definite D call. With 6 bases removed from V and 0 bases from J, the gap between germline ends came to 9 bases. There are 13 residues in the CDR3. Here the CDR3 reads CASRPSHSYEQYF. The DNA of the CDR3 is TGTGCCAGCAGGCCCTCCCACTCCTACGAGCAGTACTTC.

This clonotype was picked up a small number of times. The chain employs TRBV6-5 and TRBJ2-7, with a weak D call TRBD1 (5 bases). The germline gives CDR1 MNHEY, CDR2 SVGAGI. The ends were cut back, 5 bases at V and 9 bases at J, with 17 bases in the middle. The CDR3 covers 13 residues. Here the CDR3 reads CASSTTGAAGQYF. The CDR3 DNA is TGTGCCAGCAGTACCACAGGAGCTGCTGGGCAGTACTTC.

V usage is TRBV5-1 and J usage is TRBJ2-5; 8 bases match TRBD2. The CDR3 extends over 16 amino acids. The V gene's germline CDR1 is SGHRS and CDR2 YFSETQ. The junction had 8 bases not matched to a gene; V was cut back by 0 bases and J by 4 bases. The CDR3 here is CASSLAVAGSLETQYF. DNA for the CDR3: TGCGCCAGCAGCTTGGCGGTAGCGGGGTCCCTAGAGACCCAGTACTTC.

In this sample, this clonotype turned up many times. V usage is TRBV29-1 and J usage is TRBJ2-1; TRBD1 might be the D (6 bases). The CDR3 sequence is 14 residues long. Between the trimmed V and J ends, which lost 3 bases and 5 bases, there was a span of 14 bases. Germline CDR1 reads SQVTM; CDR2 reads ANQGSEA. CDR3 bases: TGCAGCGTTGAGAACAGGGTTCGGGACAATGAGCAGTTCTTC. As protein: CSVENRVRDNEQFF.